Included here is one T cell receptor beta chain sequence, with context. Germline V gene sequence: CDR1 SGHDN, CDR2 FVKESK. Deletions cut 0 bases from V and 6 bases from J, with 12 bases between. The CDR3 covers 14 residues. The library gave individual cDNA molecules unique molecular identifiers. One entry per CDR3 protein, called by TCRdb with MiXCR from the reads. The table shows 2,500 to 3,000 distinct CDR3 sequences, with around 50% occurring only once. Specified treatment: therapeutic diphenylcyclopropenone sensitization with weekly scalp DPC. Suited to DPC and affected by alopecia, the donors ranged from 18 to 70 years old. The sample belongs to a study of human T cells and chemical hapten exposure. About the research overall: Among samples, TCR yields varied mainly because of small differences in pooled library volume.

The TCR comes from an adult with alopecia areata. Some clones in this sample may be carry-over from other donors' samples. This table probably holds off-target reads from a library built for another chain. The sample here was whole blood, taken before DPC sensitization or 2, 6, or about 24 weeks after (not recorded which). The chain recombines TRBV14 with TRBJ2-7, with TRBD1 as a possible D gene (6 bases). The CDR3 DNA follows: TGTGCCAGCAGCCAAGAACCCACAGGGTCCGAGCAGTACTTC. This encodes CASSQEPTGSEQYF.